This TCR beta chain was recorded in a study of T cell repertoires in cytomegalovirus infection. Points from the study as a whole: Clonotypes of TCR beta that were HLA-C-restricted and CMV-specific dominated the ex vivo response. Summed frequency of shared TCR beta families picked out CMV carriers who also had the relevant HLA.

This clonotype was seen more than once but under ten times. The antigen is unknown. TCRdb re-analysed the reads in MiXCR, keeping a single row per CDR3 protein. The profile shows around 570,000 distinct CDR3 sequences, 40% of them singletons. From germline, CDR1 is SGHTA and CDR2 FQGNSA. The CDR3 runs 15 residues. V lost 2 bases, J lost 7 bases, and 3 bases stayed unmatched. The chain employs TRBV7-2 and TRBJ2-2, with TRBD2 identical over 11 bases. Sequencing used cultured PBMCs, obtained from culture after CMV antigen stimulation. This receptor was identified in a human donor in good health (CMV status not recorded). Some clones in this sample may be carry-over from other donors' samples. Here the CDR3 DNA reads TGTGCCAGCAGCTTAATGGGACTAGCGGTCGGGGAGCTGTTTTTT. It translates to CASSLMGLAVGELFF. Variable domain in full (rest from reference TRBV7-2 and TRBJ2-2): GAGVSQSPSNKVTEKGKDVELRCDPISGHTALYWYRQSLGQGLEFLIYFQGNSAPDKSGLPSDRFSAERTGGSVSTLTIQRTQQEDSAVYLCASSLMGLAVGELFFGEGSRLTVL.